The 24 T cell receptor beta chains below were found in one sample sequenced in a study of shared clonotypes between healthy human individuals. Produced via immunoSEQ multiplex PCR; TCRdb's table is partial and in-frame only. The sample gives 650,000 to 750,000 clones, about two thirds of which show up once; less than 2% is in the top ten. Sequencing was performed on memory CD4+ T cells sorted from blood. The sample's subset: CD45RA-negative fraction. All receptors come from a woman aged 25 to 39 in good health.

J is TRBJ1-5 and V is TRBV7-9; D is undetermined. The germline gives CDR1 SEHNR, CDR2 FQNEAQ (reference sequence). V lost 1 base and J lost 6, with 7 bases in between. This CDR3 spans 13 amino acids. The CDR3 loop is CASSLGEGQPQHF. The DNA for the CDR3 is TGTGCCAGCAGCTTAGGTGAGGGTCAGCCCCAGCATTTT.

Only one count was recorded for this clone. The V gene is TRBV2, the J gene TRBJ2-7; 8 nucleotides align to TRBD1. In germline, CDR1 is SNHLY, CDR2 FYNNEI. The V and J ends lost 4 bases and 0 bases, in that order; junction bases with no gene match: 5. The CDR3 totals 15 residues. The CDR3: CASSGGQASSYEQYF. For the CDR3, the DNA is TGTGCCAGCAGTGGGGGACAGGCCAGCTCCTACGAGCAGTACTTC.

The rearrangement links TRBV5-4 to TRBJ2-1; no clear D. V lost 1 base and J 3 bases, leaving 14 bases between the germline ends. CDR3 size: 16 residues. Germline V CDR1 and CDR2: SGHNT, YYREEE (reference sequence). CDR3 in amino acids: CASSLSLGWDYNEQFF. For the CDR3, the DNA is TGTGCCAGCAGCTTGAGTTTGGGATGGGACTACAATGAGCAGTTCTTC.

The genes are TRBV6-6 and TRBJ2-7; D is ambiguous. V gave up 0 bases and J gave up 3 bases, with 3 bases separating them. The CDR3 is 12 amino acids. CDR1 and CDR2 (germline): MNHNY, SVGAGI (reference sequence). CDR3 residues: CASSYSVYEQYF. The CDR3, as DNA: TGTGCCAGCAGTTACTCGGTCTACGAGCAGTACTTC.

The CDR3 spells CASRWGGRGEQFF. The CDR3 DNA follows: TGCGCCAGCAGGTGGGGAGGGAGGGGTGAGCAGTTCTTC. V usage is TRBV5-1 and J usage is TRBJ2-1; 7 nucleotides line up with TRBD2. The V and J ends lost 5 bases and 9 bases, in that order; junction bases with no gene match: 8. Germline CDR1 reads SGHRS; CDR2 reads YFSETQ. The CDR3 extends over 13 amino acids.

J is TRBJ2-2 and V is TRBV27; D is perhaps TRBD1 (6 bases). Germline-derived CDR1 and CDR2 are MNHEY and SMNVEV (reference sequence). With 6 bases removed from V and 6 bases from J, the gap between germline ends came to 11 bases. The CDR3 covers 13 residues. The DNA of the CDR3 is TGTGCCAGCAGACCACAGGGATCCGGGGAGCTGTTTTTT. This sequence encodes CASRPQGSGELFF.

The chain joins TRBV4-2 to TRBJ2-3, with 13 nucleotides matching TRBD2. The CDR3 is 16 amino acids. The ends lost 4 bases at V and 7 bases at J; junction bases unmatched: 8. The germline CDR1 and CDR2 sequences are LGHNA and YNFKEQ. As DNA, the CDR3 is TGTGCCAGCAGCCCCCCCTCGGGACTAGCGGGAAATACGCAGTATTTT. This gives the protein CASSPPSGLAGNTQYF.

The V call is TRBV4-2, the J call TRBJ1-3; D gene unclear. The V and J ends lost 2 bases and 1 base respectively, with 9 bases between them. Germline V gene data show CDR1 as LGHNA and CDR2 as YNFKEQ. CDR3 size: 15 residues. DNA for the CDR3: TGTGCCAGCAGCCAAAGTGGGAGGTCTGGAAACACCATATATTTT. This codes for CASSQSGRSGNTIYF.

The DNA for the CDR3 is TGTGCCAGCAGCCCAGCTAGCGGGATCGGGGTCGGGGAGCTGTTTTTT. Translated: CASSPASGIGVGELFF. The genes are TRBV28 and TRBJ2-2; 9 bases match TRBD2. CDR3 size: 16 residues. The trim removed 6 bases at V and 7 bases at J, leaving 12 bases unmatched. Germline V lookup: CDR1 MDHEN, CDR2 SYDVKM.

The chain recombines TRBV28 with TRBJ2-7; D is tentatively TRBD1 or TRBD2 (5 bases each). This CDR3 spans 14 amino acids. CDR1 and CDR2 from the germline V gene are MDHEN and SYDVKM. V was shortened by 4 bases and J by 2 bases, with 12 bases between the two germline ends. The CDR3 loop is CASSSWDGTYEQYF. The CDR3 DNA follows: TGTGCCAGCAGTTCCTGGGACGGAACCTACGAGCAGTACTTC.

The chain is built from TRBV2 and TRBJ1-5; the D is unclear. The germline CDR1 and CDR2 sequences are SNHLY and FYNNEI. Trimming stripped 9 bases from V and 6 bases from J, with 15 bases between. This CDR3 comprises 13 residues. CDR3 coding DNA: TGTGCCAGTTATGGACTAGCTGGTCAGCCCCAGCATTTT. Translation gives CASYGLAGQPQHF.

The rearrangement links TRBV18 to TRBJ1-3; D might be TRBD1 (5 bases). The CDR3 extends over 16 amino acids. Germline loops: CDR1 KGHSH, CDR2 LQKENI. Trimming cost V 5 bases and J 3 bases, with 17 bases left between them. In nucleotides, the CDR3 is TGTGCCAGCTCAACGCGCGGGCAGGGCAGTGGAAACACCATATATTTT. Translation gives CASSTRGQGSGNTIYF.

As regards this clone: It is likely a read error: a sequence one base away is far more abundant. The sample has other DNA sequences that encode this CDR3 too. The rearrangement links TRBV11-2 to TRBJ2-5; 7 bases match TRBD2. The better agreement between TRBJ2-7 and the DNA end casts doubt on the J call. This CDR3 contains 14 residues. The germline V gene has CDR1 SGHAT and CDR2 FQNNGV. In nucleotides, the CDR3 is TGTGCCAGCAGCTTCCAGCGGGACTCCTACGAGCAGTACTTC. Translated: CASSFQRDSYEQYF.

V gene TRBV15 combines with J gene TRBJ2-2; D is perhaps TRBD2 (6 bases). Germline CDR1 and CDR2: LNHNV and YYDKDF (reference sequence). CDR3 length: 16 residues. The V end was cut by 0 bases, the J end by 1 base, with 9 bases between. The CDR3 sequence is CATSRDMRGNTGELFF. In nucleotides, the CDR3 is TGTGCCACCAGCAGAGATATGCGGGGGAACACCGGGGAGCTGTTTTTT.

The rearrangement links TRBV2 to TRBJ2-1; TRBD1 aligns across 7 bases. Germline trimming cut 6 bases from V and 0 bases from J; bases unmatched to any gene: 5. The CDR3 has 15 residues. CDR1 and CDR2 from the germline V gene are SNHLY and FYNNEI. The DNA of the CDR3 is TGTGCCAGCAGAGAACAGGGGAGCTCCTACAATGAGCAGTTCTTC. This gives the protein CASREQGSSYNEQFF.

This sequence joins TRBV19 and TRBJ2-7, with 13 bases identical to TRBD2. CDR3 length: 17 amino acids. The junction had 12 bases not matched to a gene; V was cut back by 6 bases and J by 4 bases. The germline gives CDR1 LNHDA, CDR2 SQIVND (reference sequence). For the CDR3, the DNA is TGTGCCAGTAGCAGAAACGGTGGGACTAGCGGGAAGTACGAGCAGTACTTC. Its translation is CASSRNGGTSGKYEQYF.

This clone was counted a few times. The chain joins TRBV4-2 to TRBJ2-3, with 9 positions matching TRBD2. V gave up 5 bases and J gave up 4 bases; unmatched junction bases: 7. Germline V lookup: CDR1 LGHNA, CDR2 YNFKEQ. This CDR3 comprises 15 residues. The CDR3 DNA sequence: TGTGCCAGCAGCACGACTAGCGGAGGCCCAGATACGCAGTATTTT. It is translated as CASSTTSGGPDTQYF.

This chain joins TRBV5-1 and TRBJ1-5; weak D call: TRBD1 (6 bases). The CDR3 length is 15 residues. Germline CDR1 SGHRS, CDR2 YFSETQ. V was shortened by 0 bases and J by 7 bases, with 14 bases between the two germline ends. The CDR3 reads CASSLEGEGGQPQHF. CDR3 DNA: TGCGCCAGCAGCTTGGAAGGGGAGGGGGGACAGCCCCAGCATTTT.

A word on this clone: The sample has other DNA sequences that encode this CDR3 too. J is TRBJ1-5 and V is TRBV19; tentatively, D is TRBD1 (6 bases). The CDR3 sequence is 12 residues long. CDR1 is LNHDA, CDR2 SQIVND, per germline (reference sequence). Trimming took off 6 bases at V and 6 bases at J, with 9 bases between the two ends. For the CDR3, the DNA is TGTGCCAGTAGACAGGGTGGTCAGCCCCAGCATTTT. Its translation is CASRQGGQPQHF.

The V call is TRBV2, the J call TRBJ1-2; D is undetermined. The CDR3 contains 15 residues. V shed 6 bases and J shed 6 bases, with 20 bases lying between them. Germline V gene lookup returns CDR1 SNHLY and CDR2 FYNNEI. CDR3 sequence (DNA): TGTGCCAGCAGCGAGATAGGTTTCGGGGTTGATGGCTACACCTTC. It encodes CASSEIGFGVDGYTF.

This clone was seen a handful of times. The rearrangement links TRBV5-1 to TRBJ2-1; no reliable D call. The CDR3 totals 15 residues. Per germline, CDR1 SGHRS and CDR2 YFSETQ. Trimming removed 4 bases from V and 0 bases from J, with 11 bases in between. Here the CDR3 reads CASSIDSHSYNEQFF. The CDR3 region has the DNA TGCGCCAGCAGCATTGACTCCCACTCCTACAATGAGCAGTTCTTC.

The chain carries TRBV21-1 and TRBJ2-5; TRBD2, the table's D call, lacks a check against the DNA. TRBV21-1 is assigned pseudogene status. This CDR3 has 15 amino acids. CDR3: CASSKVRGGKETQYF. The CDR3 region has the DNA TGTGCCAGCAGCAAAGTGAGGGGGGGAAAAGAGACCCAGTACTTC.

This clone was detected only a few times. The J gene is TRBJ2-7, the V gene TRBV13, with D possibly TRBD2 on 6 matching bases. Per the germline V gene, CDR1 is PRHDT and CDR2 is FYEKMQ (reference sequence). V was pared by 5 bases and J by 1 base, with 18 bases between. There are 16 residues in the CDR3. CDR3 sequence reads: CASSHTDWGESYEQYF. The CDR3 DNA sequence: TGTGCCAGCAGCCACACCGACTGGGGGGAATCCTACGAGCAGTACTTC.

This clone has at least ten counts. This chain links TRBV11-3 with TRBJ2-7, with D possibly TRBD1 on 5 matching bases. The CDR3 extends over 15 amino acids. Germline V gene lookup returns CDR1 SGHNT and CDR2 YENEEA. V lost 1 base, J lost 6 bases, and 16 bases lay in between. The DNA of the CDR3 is TGTGCCAGCAGCTTAGGGACACTCCCTTGGGGCGAGCAGTACTTC. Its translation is CASSLGTLPWGEQYF.